These 8 T cell receptor beta chains were sequenced from one sample in a study of human T cells and chemical hapten exposure. Described time point: patch test 1, 2 weeks after DPC sensitization. Treatment described: therapeutic diphenylcyclopropenone sensitization with weekly scalp DPC. TCRdb processed the RACE reads anew with MiXCR; each CDR3 protein has one entry. The table records 70,000 to 80,000 distinct CDR3 sequences, 32% of them present only once. This specimen was whole blood, taken in connection with sensitization to the hapten diphenylcyclopropenone (DPC). These receptors were obtained from a man aged 35 to 55 with alopecia areata. Some clones in this sample may be carry-over from other donors' samples.

This chain links TRBV7-3 with TRBJ2-3; 16 bases are a match to TRBD2. The trim removed 0 bases at V and 5 bases at J, leaving 2 bases unmatched. CDR1 and CDR2 from the germline V gene are SGHTA and FQGTGA. CDR3 length equals 17 residues. CDR3 nucleotides: TGTGCCAGCAGCTTAACCGGGACTAGCGGGGGGGAAGATACGCAGTATTTT. It yields the protein CASSLTGTSGGEDTQYF. Supplemented by reference TRBV7-3 and TRBJ2-3, the full variable domain reads GAGVSQTPSNKVTEKGKYVELRCDPISGHTALYWYRQSLGQGPEFLIYFQGTGAADDSGLPNDRFFAVRPEGSVSTLKIQRTERGDSAVYLCASSLTGTSGGEDTQYFGPGTRLTVL.

The chain uses TRBV2 and TRBJ1-1, with D uncertain. Trimming took 6 bases from V and 3 from J, leaving 8 bases between them. The germline gives CDR1 SNHLY, CDR2 FYNNEI. CDR3 length: 12 amino acids. The CDR3 nucleotides are TGTGCCAGCAGCCGTCTGGACACTGAAGCTTTCTTT. This codes for CASSRLDTEAFF.

With regard to this clonotype: The junction and the germline gene differ at one end; a read error may be behind it. The chain uses TRBV12-3 or TRBV12-4 and TRBJ1-3; no definite D call. The CDR3 has 13 residues. CDR3 DNA: TGTGCCAGCAGTTACGTCTCTGGAAACACCGTATATTTT. This gives the protein CASSYVSGNTVYF.

A few counts support this clonotype. CDR3 in amino acids: CASSLVTRSNSPLHF. The DNA of the CDR3 is TGTGCCAGCAGCTTAGTCACACGGTCAAATTCACCCCTCCACTTT. V usage is TRBV7-8 and J usage is TRBJ1-6; D is uncertain. The CDR3 consists of 15 residues. Germline lookup yields CDR1 SGHVS and CDR2 FQNEAQ. V lost 1 base and J lost 7, with 11 bases in between.

DNA for the CDR3: TGTGCCAGCAGTTTCCCCGGCTCTTCTGAAGCTTTCTTT. This translates into CASSFPGSSEAFF. V usage is TRBV12-3 or TRBV12-4 and J usage is TRBJ1-1; D gene ambiguous. V lost 3 bases, J lost 6 bases, and 11 bases lay in between. The CDR3 loop spans 13 amino acids.

CDR3 region: CATRGLAEDTQYF. CDR3 in DNA: TGTGCCACCAGAGGACTAGCGGAAGATACGCAGTATTTT. J is TRBJ2-3 and V is TRBV24-1, with 10 bases lining up with TRBD2. CDR1 is KGHDR and CDR2 is SFDVKD in the germline V gene. The CDR3 consists of 13 residues. V shed 7 bases, J shed 5 bases, and the junction held 2 bases outside the gene matches.

The V and J genes are TRBV6-2 or TRBV6-3 and TRBJ1-5; unclear D gene. V lost 0 bases, J lost 1 base, and 7 bases lay in between. From germline, CDR1 is MNHEY and CDR2 SVGEGT. CDR3 length: 15 residues. CDR3 in DNA: TGTGCCAGCAGTTACTCCGATGAGAGCAATCAGCCCCAGCATTTT. It yields the protein CASSYSDESNQPQHF.

This chain connects TRBV20-1 to TRBJ2-7; 16 nucleotides align to TRBD2. The CDR3 totals 18 residues. Germline CDR1 and CDR2: DFQATT and SNEGSKA (reference sequence). Trimming took 2 bases from V and 6 from J; bases not matched to a gene: 13. CDR3 protein: CSARNFGTSGRGASEQYF. CDR3 nucleotides: TGCAGTGCTAGAAATTTCGGGACTAGCGGGAGGGGGGCCTCCGAGCAGTACTTC.